These 23 T cell receptor beta chains were all obtained from the same sample, sequenced in a study of graft-versus-host responses after intestinal transplantation. Assay used: immunoSEQ multiplex PCR; TCRdb lists only in-frame clones, some missing. Among nearly 9,000 clones listed, about 30% were seen once. Co-plating was performed using around 200,000 CFSE-labeled responder cells and around 200,000 irradiated, violet-dye-labeled stimulator cells. The source was alloreactive CD8+ T cells from a mixed lymphocyte reaction culture, collected before transplantation. Subset in this sample: CFSE-low proliferating T cells sorted from approximately six-day pre-transplant mixed lymphocyte reaction (GvH or HvG direction). The receptors originated from a human patient who was an organ donor for intestinal transplantation.

On this clone: Being one base from a much bigger clone, this may be a read error. The chain has TRBV5-6 and TRBJ1-2, with D hard to call. CDR3 length equals 13 residues. Per germline, CDR1 SGHDT and CDR2 YYEEEE. CDR3: CTSSFFSDYGYTF. The CDR3 nucleotides read TGTACCAGCAGCTTCTTTTCTGACTATGGCTACACCTTC.

The J gene is TRBJ2-3, the V gene TRBV7-9, with D possibly called TRBD1 or TRBD2 (6 bases each). Deletions cut 8 bases from V and 3 bases from J, with 15 bases between. Per the germline V gene, CDR1 is SEHNR and CDR2 is FQNEAQ (reference sequence). The CDR3 is made up of 14 amino acids. The CDR3 nucleotides are TGTGCCAGCCTCTGGAGGGGGGCGACAGATACGCAGTATTTT. Translating gives CASLWRGATDTQYF.

The chain carries TRBV1 and TRBJ2-6; the table calls TRBD1, which could not be checked here. TRBV1 is described as a pseudogene. The CDR3 extends over 15 amino acids. For the CDR3, the DNA is TGCACCAGCAGCAGTGCACAAAGTCGGGCCAACGTCCTGACTTTC. This translates into CTSSSAQSRANVLTF.

The chain recombines TRBV19 with TRBJ2-1, with 7 bases matching TRBD1. J was trimmed by 0 bases and V by 1 base; bases with no gene match: 0. This CDR3 has 15 residues. In germline, CDR1 is LNHDA, CDR2 SQIVND (reference sequence). The CDR3 loop is CASSIAGGSYNEQFF. The CDR3, as DNA: TGTGCCAGTAGTATAGCAGGGGGCTCCTACAATGAGCAGTTCTTC.

The rearrangement links TRBV7-9 to TRBJ2-7; D is possibly TRBD1 or TRBD2 (5 bases each). The V gene's germline CDR1 is SEHNR and CDR2 FQNEAQ (reference sequence). This CDR3 has 14 amino acids. V was clipped by 2 bases and J by 0 bases, with 8 bases between them. CDR3 in amino acids: CASSLWGSSYEQYF. As DNA, the CDR3 is TGTGCCAGCAGCTTATGGGGGAGCTCCTACGAGCAGTACTTC.

Only a few counts were recorded for this clone. This likely came from a read error, as a far larger clone is one base away. CDR3 sequence (DNA): TGTGCCAGCAGCCAATTTAACTATGTCTACACCTTC. It yields the protein CASSQFNYVYTF. This sequence joins TRBV14 and TRBJ1-2, with D uncertain. Germline CDR1 is SGHDN and CDR2 is FVKESK. The CDR3 covers 12 residues.

With regard to this clone: This clone may be a read error of a much larger clone one base away. The chain uses TRBV7-2 and TRBJ2-7; TRBD2 matches at 7 bases. The CDR3 covers 16 residues. Germline V gene sequence: CDR1 SGHTA, CDR2 FQGNSA. The ends lost 1 base at V and 0 bases at J; junction bases unmatched: 6. The CDR3 DNA is TGTGCCAGCAGCTTAGGTGTGGGACTAAGCTCCTACGAGCAGTACTTC. Translating it yields CASSLGVGLSSYEQYF.

A few counts support this clone. The CDR3 sequence: CASSLSPMNEQFF. As DNA, the CDR3 is TGTGCCAGCAGTTTATCACCCATGAATGAGCAGTTCTTC. The chain has TRBV27 and TRBJ2-1, with D unclear. Trimming removed 0 bases at V and 7 bases at J, with 7 bases between. The CDR3 runs 13 residues. CDR1 is MNHEY and CDR2 is SMNVEV in the germline V gene (reference sequence).

The J gene is TRBJ2-5, the V gene TRBV30, with TRBD2 matching over 9 bases. This CDR3 region has 15 residues. Losses at the gene ends were 6 bases for V and 5 bases for J; bases not matched to a gene: 13. Per germline, CDR1 GTSNPN and CDR2 SVGIG (reference sequence). As DNA, the CDR3 is TGTGCCTGTAACATTGCGGGGGGGTTCGGGGAGACCCAGTACTTC. This gives the protein CACNIAGGFGETQYF. The entire variable domain, with the rest obtained from reference TRBV30 and TRBJ2-5, is as follows: SQTIHQWPATLVQPVGSPLSLECTVEGTSNPNLYWYRQAAGRGLQLLFYSVGIGQISSEVPQNLSASRPQDRQFILSSKKLLLSDSGFYLCACNIAGGFGETQYFGPGTRLLVL.

This clone was recorded a few times. One end of the junction does not line up with germline, which may come from a read error. The genes are TRBV19 and TRBJ2-7, with 8 bases lining up with TRBD1. This CDR3 is built from 16 residues. In germline, CDR1 is LNHDA, CDR2 SQIVND (reference sequence). The chain's CDR3 is CASSIDPWTGSFEQYF. For the CDR3, the DNA is TGTGCCAGTAGTATAGACCCTTGGACAGGGTCCTTCGAGCAGTACTTC.

This clone occurred once. The gene calls are TRBV19 and TRBJ1-4; D gene uncertain. CDR3 length: 13 amino acids. CDR1 and CDR2 from the germline V gene are LNHDA and SQIVND (reference sequence). The V end lost 6 bases, the J end lost 8 bases, and 13 bases lay between the germline ends. CDR3 residues: CASRLPTGEKLFF. In nucleotides, the CDR3 is TGTGCCAGTAGACTCCCTACCGGGGAAAAACTGTTTTTT.

In the case of this clone: A far larger clone is only one base removed, so a read error is likely. In the same sample, other DNA sequences code for this CDR3. V usage is TRBV29-1 and J usage is TRBJ2-7, with D maybe TRBD2 (5 bases). Germline CDR1 and CDR2: SQVTM and ANQGSEA. The CDR3 runs 16 residues. CDR3 sequence: CSVEEGSGRASYEQYF. CDR3 nucleotides: TGCAGCGTGGAAGAAGGGAGTGGGCGGGCCTCCTACGAGCAGTACTTC.

The sample holds a few counts of this clone. V usage is TRBV6-9 and J usage is TRBJ1-1; TRBD1 agrees at 7 bases. Germline lookup yields CDR1 MNHGY and CDR2 SVAAGI. The CDR3 spans 15 residues. V lost 6 bases to trimming and J lost 5 bases; unmatched junction nucleotides: 12. DNA of the CDR3: TGTGCCAGCAGCATGCTAACAGGGGAGGGGACTGAAGCTTTCTTT. Protein sequence: CASSMLTGEGTEAFF.

The V call is TRBV6-5, the J call TRBJ2-4; 7 nucleotides agree with TRBD1. This CDR3 has 16 amino acids. Germline V gene sequence: CDR1 MNHEY, CDR2 SVGAGI. V shed 4 bases, J shed 3 bases, and the junction held 9 bases outside the gene matches. The CDR3, as DNA: TGTGCCAGCAGTTTCTCGACAGGGATGGGCAAAAACATTCAGTACTTC. This sequence encodes CASSFSTGMGKNIQYF.

The chain combines TRBV6-5 with TRBJ2-2; D is unclear. Germline CDR1 is MNHEY and CDR2 is SVGAGI. There are 15 residues in the CDR3. The ends were cut back, 0 bases at V and 6 bases at J, with 11 bases in the middle. The CDR3 loop reads CASSYSSLGSGELFF. In DNA form, the CDR3 reads TGTGCCAGCAGTTACTCGTCATTGGGTTCCGGGGAGCTGTTTTTT.

Sample share makes this clone medium-sized (0.01 to 0.1%). V and J are TRBV4-1 and TRBJ1-1; possible D gene TRBD1, 6 bases. Germline values: CDR1 MGHRA, CDR2 YSYEKL. The CDR3 is 15 residues long. The V end lost 4 bases, the J end lost 7 bases, and 19 bases lay between the germline ends. The DNA for the CDR3 is TGCGCCAGCAGCCTCCTACTAAACAGGGACTTTGAAGCTTTCTTT. This encodes CASSLLLNRDFEAFF.

Within the sample, this clone is medium-sized (0.01 to 0.1%). The chain employs TRBV4-3 and TRBJ2-2; D remains unclear. Germline CDR1 reads LGHNA; CDR2 reads YSLEER. The V end lost 0 bases, the J end lost 3 bases, and 2 bases lay between the germline ends. The CDR3 has 13 amino acids. The CDR3 protein is CASSQDDTGELFF. The DNA for the CDR3 is TGCGCCAGCAGCCAAGATGACACCGGGGAGCTGTTTTTT.

As to this clone: The junction and the germline gene differ at one end; a read error may be behind it. The chain carries TRBV6-1 and TRBJ1-6, with a weak D call TRBD1 (5 bases). This CDR3 has 16 amino acids. Germline CDR1 reads MNHNS; CDR2 reads SASEGT. CDR3 DNA sequence: TGTGCCATCAGTGAGTCGACAGTCTCCTATAATTCACCCCTCCACTTT. Its protein product is CAISESTVSYNSPLHF.

On this clone itself: At one boundary the junction diverges from the germline segment, which might be a read error. The chain uses TRBV5-8 and TRBJ2-7, with a possible D match to TRBD1 (5 bases). Germline values: CDR1 SGHTS, CDR2 YDEGEE. The CDR3 is 14 amino acids. In nucleotides, the CDR3 is TGCGCCAGCAGCCAAGAAACAGGTACATACGAGCAGTACTTC. It yields the protein CASSQETGTYEQYF.

V usage is TRBV12-5 and J usage is TRBJ1-2; D is possibly TRBD1 (5 bases). There are 17 residues in the CDR3. The germline V and J ends were trimmed by 5 bases and 4 bases, with 23 bases remaining between them. CDR1 and CDR2 from the germline V gene are LGHNT and FRNRAP. The CDR3 is CASGGRGLQGKTYGYTF. The CDR3 DNA sequence: TGTGCTAGTGGTGGCCGTGGTCTGCAGGGAAAGACCTATGGCTACACCTTC.

This clone is deemed medium-sized. The genes are TRBV27 and TRBJ2-2; 9 bases are a match to TRBD2. The germline CDR1 and CDR2 sequences are MNHEY and SMNVEV (reference sequence). The trim removed 5 bases at V and 5 bases at J, leaving 0 bases unmatched. This CDR3 has 13 residues. The CDR3 region is CASSAGGTGELFF. CDR3 nucleotide sequence: TGTGCCAGCAGTGCGGGAGGGACCGGGGAGCTGTTTTTT.

This clone turned up a few times. The rearrangement uses TRBV6-6 and TRBJ1-5; weak D call: TRBD1 (5 bases). V was pared by 0 bases and J by 10 bases, with 10 bases between. The germline CDR1 and CDR2 sequences are MNHNY and SVGAGI (reference sequence). There are 13 residues in the CDR3. CDR3 sequence (DNA): TGTGCCAGCAGTTACTCGAAGACAGCCCCCCAGCATTTT. It translates to CASSYSKTAPQHF.

The chain couples TRBV7-7 to TRBJ2-6; D is unresolved. Deletions cut 4 bases from V and 5 bases from J, with 24 bases between. The germline CDR1 and CDR2 sequences are SSHAT and FNYEAQ (reference sequence). The CDR3 totals 19 residues. This CDR3 reads CASSCFIKCHKGRANVLTF. The CDR3 region has the DNA TGTGCCAGCAGCTGCTTCATTAAGTGCCACAAAGGTCGGGCCAACGTCCTGACTTTC.